This T cell receptor beta chain was documented in a study of early T cells in non-severe SARS-CoV-2 infection. TCRdb processed the 5' RACE reads anew with MiXCR; each CDR3 protein has one entry. Of about 110,000 distinct CDR3 sequences in the sample, around an eighth are singletons; the top ten hold 3.5% to 4%. The CDR3 is 11 amino acids. V lost 8 bases to trimming and J lost 1 base, with 8 bases between them. From germline, CDR1 is SQVTM and CDR2 ANQGSEA. Sequences were derived from whole blood, sampled at baseline. V gene TRBV29-1 combines with J gene TRBJ1-1; possibly TRBD1 for D (5 bases). This clonotype originated in an adult who was a healthcare worker with PCR-confirmed SARS-CoV-2 infection or an uninfected control (not recorded which). CDR3: CSPGGNTEAFF. CDR3 DNA: TGCAGCCCTGGGGGGAACACTGAAGCTTTCTTT.